The rows below give T cell receptor beta chains drawn from one sample of a study of cytomegalovirus exposure and HLA in healthy donors. TCRdb's copy holds only in-frame clones and misses some; the assay was immunoSEQ multiplex PCR. The table includes about 160,000 clones, around 84% detected once. Sample: PBMCs. These TCRs come from a man between 18 and 35 years old in good health and CMV-seronegative. The CDR3 runs from the conserved cysteine through the conserved F or W. The D gene is left open where the match is weak. The listing skips clone size in some rows; elsewhere it reads once, few, many or a size class.

>NA|TRBJ2-7|TRBV7-3|TRBD1
CASSLMGSGTGTVQYF
TGTGCCAGCAGCTTAATGGGCTCCGGGACAGGGACTGTGCAGTACTTC
>NA|TRBJ1-2|TRBV28|NA
CASSYRGVGYGYTF
TGTGCCAGCAGTTACCGGGGGGTGGGGTATGGCTACACCTTC
>NA|TRBJ2-7|TRBV27|NA
CASGVGGGEQYF
TGTGCCAGCGGGGTTGGTGGAGGCGAGCAGTACTTC
>few|TRBJ2-1|TRBV5-6|TRBD1
CASSTDRASYNEQFF
TGTGCCAGCAGCACCGACAGGGCGAGCTACAATGAGCAGTTCTTC
>few|TRBJ2-7|TRBV19|NA
CASSIRAGAYEQYF
TGTGCCAGTAGTATTCGGGCCGGGGCCTACGAGCAGTACTTC
>NA|TRBJ1-4|TRBV6-1|TRBD1
CASSTGGVNEKLFF
TGTGCCAGCAGTACAGGGGGGGTCAATGAAAAACTGTTTTTT
>NA|TRBJ2-7|TRBV6-6|TRBD2
CASTGASGSYEQYF
TGTGCCAGCACTGGGGCTAGCGGCTCCTACGAGCAGTACTTC
>few|TRBJ2-1|TRBV21-1|NA
CASSKDSGRFNEQFF
TGTGCCAGCAGCAAAGACAGCGGGAGATTCAATGAGCAGTTCTTC
>NA|TRBJ1-1|TRBV13|NA
CASSLRSGLTVRGTEAFF
TGTGCCAGCAGCTTAAGGTCGGGACTAACCGTTCGGGGAACTGAAGCTTTCTTT
>NA|TRBJ1-1|TRBV13|NA
CASSLKAGPLRGTEAFF
TGTGCCAGCAGCCTTAAGGCCGGCCCCCTCCGGGGAACTGAAGCTTTCTTT
>NA|TRBJ2-7|TRBV7-6|TRBD2
CASSLGRGTSGFKDLYEQYF
TGTGCCAGCAGCTTAGGGAGGGGGACTAGCGGATTTAAGGATCTCTACGAGCAGTACTTC
>NA|TRBJ1-2|TRBV6-4|NA
CASSEQAGNYGYTF
TGTGCCAGCAGTGAACAGGCCGGTAACTATGGCTACACCTTC
>few|TRBJ1-1|TRBV5-4|NA
CASSLGATEAFF
TGTGCCAGCAGCTTGGGGGCCACTGAAGCTTTCTTT
>NA|TRBJ1-5|TRBV7-2|TRBD1
CASSFGTGASNQPQHF
TGTGCCAGCAGCTTCGGGACAGGGGCTTCCAATCAGCCCCAGCATTTT
>NA|TRBJ1-3|TRBV11-2|NA
CASSLGWALSGNTIYF
TGTGCCAGCAGCTTAGGTTGGGCACTCTCTGGAAACACCATATATTTT